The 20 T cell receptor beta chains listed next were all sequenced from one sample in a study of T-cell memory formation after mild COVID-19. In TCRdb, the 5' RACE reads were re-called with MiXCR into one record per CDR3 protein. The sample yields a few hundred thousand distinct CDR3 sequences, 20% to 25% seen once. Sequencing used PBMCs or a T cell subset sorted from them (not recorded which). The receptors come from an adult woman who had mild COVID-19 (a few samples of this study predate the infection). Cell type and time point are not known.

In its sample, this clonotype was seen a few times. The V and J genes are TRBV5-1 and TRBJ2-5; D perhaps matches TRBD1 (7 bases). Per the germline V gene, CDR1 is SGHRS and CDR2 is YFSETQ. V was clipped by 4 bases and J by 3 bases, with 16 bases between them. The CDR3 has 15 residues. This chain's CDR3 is CASSVAGQIEETQYF. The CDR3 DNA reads TGCGCCAGCAGCGTCGCGGGACAGATAGAAGAGACCCAGTACTTC.

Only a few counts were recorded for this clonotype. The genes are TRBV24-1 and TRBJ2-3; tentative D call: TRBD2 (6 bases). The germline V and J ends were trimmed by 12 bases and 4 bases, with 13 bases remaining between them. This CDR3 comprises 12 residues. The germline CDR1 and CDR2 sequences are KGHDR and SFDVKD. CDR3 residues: CACAGSPDTQYF. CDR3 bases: TGTGCCTGTGCGGGATCACCAGATACGCAGTATTTT.

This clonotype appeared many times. CDR3 sequence (DNA): TGTGCCACCAGTGACGGAGGACCTACCAGCAATGAGCAGTTCTTC. Its protein is CATSDGGPTSNEQFF. The gene calls are TRBV24-1 and TRBJ2-1; a weak D match, TRBD2 (5 bases). Trimming pared 4 bases from V and 6 bases from J, leaving 15 bases between. This CDR3 comprises 15 residues. The germline CDR1 and CDR2 sequences are KGHDR and SFDVKD.

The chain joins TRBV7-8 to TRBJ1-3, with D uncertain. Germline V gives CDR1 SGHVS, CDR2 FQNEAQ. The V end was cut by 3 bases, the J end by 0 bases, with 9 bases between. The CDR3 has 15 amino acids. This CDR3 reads CASSFPDGSGNTIYF. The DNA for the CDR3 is TGTGCCAGCAGCTTCCCAGACGGCTCTGGAAACACCATATATTTT.

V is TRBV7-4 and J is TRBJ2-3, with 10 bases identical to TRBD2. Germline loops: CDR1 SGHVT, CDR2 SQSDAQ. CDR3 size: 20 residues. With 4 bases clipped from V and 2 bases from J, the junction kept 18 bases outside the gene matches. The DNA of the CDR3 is TGTGCCAGCAGCTATAATCCCCGACGAGCGGGAGGGCCGGCCACAGATACGCAGTATTTT. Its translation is CASSYNPRRAGGPATDTQYF.

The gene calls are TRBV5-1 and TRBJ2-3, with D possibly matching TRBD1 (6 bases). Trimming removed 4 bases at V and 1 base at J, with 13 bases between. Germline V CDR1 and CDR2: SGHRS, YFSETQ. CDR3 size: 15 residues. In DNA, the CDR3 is TGCGCCAGCAGCCCGGACAGTGGACGCACAGATACGCAGTATTTT. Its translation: CASSPDSGRTDTQYF. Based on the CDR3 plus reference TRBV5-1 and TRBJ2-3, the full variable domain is KAGVTQTPRYLIKTRGQQVTLSCSPISGHRSVSWYQQTPGQGLQFLFEYFSETQRNKGNFPGRFSGRQFSNSRSEMNVSTLELGDSALYLCASSPDSGRTDTQYFGPGTRLTVL.

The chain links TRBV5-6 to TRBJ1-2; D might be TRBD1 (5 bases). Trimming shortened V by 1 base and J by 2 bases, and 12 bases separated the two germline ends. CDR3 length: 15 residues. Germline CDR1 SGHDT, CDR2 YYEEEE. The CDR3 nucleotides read TGTGCCAGCAGCTTGCGACAGAATCGAAACTATGGCTACACCTTC. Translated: CASSLRQNRNYGYTF.

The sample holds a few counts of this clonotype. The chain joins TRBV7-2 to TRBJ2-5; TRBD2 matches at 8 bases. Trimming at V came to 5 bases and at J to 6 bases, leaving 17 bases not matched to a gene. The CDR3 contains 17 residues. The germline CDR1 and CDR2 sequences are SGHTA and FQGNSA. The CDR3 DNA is TGTGCCAGCAGCCCAGATTCCGGACTAGCTGCCCTTAAGACCCAGTACTTC. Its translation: CASSPDSGLAALKTQYF.

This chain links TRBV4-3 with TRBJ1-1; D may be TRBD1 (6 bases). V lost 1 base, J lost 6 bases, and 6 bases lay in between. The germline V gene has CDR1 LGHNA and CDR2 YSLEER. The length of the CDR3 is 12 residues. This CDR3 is CASSQGTAEAFF. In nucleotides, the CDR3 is TGCGCCAGCAGCCAAGGGACAGCTGAAGCTTTCTTT.

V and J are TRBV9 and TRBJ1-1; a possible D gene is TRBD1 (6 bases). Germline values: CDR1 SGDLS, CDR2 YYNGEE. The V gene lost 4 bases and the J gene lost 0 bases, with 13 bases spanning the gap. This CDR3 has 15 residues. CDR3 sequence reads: CASSIRQELNTEAFF. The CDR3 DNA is TGTGCCAGCAGCATCAGACAGGAACTGAACACTGAAGCTTTCTTT.

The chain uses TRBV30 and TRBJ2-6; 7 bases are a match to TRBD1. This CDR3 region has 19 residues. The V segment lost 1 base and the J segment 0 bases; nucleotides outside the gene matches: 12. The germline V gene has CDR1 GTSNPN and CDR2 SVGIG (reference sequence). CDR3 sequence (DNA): TGTGCCTGGAGTGCCCAAAGGGGGCGAAGGTTCTCTGGGGCCAACGTCCTGACTTTC. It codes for CAWSAQRGRRFSGANVLTF.

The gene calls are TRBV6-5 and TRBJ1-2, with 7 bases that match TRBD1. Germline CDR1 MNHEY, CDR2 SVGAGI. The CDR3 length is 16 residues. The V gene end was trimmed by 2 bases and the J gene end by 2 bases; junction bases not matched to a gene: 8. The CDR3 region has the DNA TGTGCCAGCAGTTACACACGACAGGGCGGAAACTATGGCTACACCTTC. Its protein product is CASSYTRQGGNYGYTF.

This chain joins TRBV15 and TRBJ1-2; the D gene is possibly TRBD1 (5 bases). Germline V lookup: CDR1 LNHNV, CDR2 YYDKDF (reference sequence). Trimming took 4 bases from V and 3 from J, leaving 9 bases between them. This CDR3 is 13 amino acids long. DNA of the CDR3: TGTGCCACCAGCAAACGGGGGGACTATGGCTACACCTTC. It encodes CATSKRGDYGYTF.

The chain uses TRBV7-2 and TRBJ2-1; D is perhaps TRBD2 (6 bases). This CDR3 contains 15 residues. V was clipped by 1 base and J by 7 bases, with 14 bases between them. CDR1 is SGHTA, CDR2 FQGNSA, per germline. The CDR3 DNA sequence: TGTGCCAGCAGCTTAGGATTGACTAGGATGAATGAGCAGTTCTTC. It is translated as CASSLGLTRMNEQFF. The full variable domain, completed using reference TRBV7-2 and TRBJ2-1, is GAGVSQSPSNKVTEKGKDVELRCDPISGHTALYWYRQSLGQGLEFLIYFQGNSAPDKSGLPSDRFSAERTGGSVSTLTIQRTQQEDSAVYLCASSLGLTRMNEQFFGPGTRLTVL.

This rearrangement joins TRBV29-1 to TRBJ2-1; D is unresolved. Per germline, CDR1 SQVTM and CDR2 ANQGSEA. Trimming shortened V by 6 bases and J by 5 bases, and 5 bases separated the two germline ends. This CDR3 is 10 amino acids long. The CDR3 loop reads CSVIDNEQFF. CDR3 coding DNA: TGCAGCGTGATTGACAATGAGCAGTTCTTC.

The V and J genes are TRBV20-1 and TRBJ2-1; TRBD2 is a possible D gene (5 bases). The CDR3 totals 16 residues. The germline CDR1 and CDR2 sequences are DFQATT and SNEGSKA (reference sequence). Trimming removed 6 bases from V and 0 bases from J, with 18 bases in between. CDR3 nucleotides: TGCAGTGCCAGAAAATCTCGGGGAGACTCCTACAATGAGCAGTTCTTC. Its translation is CSARKSRGDSYNEQFF.

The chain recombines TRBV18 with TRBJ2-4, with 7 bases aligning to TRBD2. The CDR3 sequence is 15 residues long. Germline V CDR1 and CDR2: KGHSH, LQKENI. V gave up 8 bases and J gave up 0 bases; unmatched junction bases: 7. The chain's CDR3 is CASQPAGRAKNIQYF. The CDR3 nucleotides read TGTGCCAGCCAACCAGCGGGGCGAGCCAAAAACATTCAGTACTTC.

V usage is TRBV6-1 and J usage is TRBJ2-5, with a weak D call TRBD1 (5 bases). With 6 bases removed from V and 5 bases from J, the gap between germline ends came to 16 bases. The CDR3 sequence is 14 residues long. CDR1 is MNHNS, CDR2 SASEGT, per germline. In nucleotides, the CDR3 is TGTGCCAGCAGGTGGCAGGTACAGGTCGAGACCCAGTACTTC. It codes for CASRWQVQVETQYF.

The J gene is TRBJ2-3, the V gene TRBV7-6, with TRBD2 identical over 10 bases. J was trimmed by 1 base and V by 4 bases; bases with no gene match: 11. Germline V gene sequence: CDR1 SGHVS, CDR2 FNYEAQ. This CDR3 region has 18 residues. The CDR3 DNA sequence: TGTGCCAGCAGCTCCACCGTCGAGCTAGCGGGAGGCACAGATACGCAGTATTTT. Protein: CASSSTVELAGGTDTQYF.

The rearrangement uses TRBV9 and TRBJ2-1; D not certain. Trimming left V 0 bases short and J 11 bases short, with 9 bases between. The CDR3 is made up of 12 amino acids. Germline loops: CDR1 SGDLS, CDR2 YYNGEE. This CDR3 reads CASSVGATQQFF. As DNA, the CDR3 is TGTGCCAGCAGCGTAGGGGCGACCCAGCAGTTCTTC.